This T cell receptor (beta chain) was sequenced in a study of Ad26.COV2.S vaccination and SARS-CoV-2 variants. Clones were sequenced by immunoSEQ multiplex PCR, and TCRdb holds only the in-frame ones, with some missing. The data show approximately 410,000 clones, 85% to 90% seen once. Germline V gene data show CDR1 as SGHVT and CDR2 as SQSDAQ. Trimming cost V 5 bases and J 5 bases, with 9 bases left between them. The CDR3 has 13 residues. Sample treatment: some 20 received Ad26.COV2.S at low or high dose, single or two shots; five or six received placebo; per-sample allocation not given. Sampling occurred on day 63 after the first vaccine or placebo injection.

This clonotype was obtained from a person aged 18 to 65 who received the Ad26.COV2.S COVID-19 vaccine or a placebo. This material consisted of peripheral blood, taken in a trial of Ad26.COV2.S vaccine versus placebo. V gene TRBV7-4 combines with J gene TRBJ1-4, with a tentative D call TRBD1 (6 bases). CDR3 amino acids: CASSQGSNEKLFF. CDR3 coding DNA: TGTGCCAGCAGCCAGGGGTCCAATGAAAAACTGTTTTTT.